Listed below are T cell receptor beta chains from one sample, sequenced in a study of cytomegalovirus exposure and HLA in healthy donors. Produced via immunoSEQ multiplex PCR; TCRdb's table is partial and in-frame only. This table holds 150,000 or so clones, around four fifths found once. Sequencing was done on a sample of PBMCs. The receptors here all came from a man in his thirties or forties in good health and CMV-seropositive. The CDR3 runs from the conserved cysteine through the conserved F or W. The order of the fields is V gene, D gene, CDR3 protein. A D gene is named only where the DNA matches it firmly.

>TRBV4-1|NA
CASSQGRRNTEAFF
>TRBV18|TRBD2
CASSRTSGGDPSYNEQFF
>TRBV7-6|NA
CASSGRDTEAFF
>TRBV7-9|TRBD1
CASSPARDRNTEAFF
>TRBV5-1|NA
CASSSDSLSSYEQYF
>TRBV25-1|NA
CASSAQVGQPQHF
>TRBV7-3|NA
CASSLSGGRELFF
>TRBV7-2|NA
CASSLFIEDRAFF
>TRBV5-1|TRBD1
CASNGGQGETQYF
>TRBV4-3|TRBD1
CASSHRQGSYNSPLHF
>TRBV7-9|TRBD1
CASSLRQGEAGNTIYF
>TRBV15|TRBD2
CATSITSLTSGGHSGANVLTF
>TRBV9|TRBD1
CASSFLGQGDYGYTF
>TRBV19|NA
CASKSRTYNSPLHF
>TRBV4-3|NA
CASSQTGGATNEKLFF
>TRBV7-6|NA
CASSVQTTNEKLFF
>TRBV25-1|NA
CASSAIYSSNEKLFF
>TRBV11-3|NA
CASSLDGAGQETQYF
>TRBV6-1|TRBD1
CASSEVEGTVTGELFF
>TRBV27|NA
CASGWGGFNQPQHF
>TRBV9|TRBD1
CASSVDLGTGTLSGNTIYF
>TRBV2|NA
CASSVWTPTDTQYF
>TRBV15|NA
CATSRVARRNTEAFF
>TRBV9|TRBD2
CASSPRLAPGELFF
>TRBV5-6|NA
CASSYGGAFTDTQYF
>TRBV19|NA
CASSVDKPAYNEQFF
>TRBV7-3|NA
CASSITGLETQYF
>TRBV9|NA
CASSAGLAYEQYF
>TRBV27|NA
CASSPGWASEQFF
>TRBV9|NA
CASSVDGRSYEQYF
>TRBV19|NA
CASSSWRLGGQPQHF
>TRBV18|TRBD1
CASSPRDREYYGYTF
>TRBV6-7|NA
CASSYLNRVWDTEAFF
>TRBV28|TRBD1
CASSSGQGAVGAFF
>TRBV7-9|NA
CASSHSYEQYF
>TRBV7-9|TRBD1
CASSPQGWYGYTF
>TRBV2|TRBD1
CASRRGGTGGDQPQHF
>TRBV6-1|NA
CASSQEGQSYQPQHF
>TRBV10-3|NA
CAISESRLDEKLFF
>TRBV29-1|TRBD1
CSVDPGPGQGYGYTF
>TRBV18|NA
CASSQQANTEAFF
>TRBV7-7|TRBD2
CASSASGGWETQYF
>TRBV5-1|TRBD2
CASTLGGGAYNEQFF
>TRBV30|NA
CAWSDRKYNSPLHF
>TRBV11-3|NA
CASSLQGLNTGELFF
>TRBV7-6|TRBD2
CASSPGLATDTQYF
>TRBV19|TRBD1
CASSLGQGREKLFF
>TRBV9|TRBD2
CASSVESSGGAETQYF
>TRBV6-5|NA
CASSYSDSPGTYEQYF
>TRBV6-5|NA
CASSLLTVNTEAFF
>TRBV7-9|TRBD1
CASSRTGLGANEKLFF
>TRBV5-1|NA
CASSGGARTYEQYF